The 29 T cell receptor beta chains given below trace back to one sample, sequenced in a study of T cell repertoires in cytomegalovirus infection. MiXCR was run by TCRdb on the reads, yielding one entry per CDR3 protein. The sample carries 350,000 to 500,000 distinct CDR3 sequences, approximately 31% recorded once. Sequencing was carried out using PBMCs. Every receptor here comes from a human donor in good health (CMV status not recorded). Some clones in this sample may be carry-over from other donors' samples.

This clonotype was detected only a few times. The rearrangement uses TRBV6-6 and TRBJ2-2; D is possibly TRBD2 (5 bases). The ends were cut back, 5 bases at V and 8 bases at J, with 15 bases in the middle. Germline lookup yields CDR1 MNHNY and CDR2 SVGAGI (reference sequence). The CDR3 has 14 amino acids. The CDR3 bases are TGTGCCAGCAGTCTGGACTCGGCTATGGGGGAGCTGTTTTTT. It yields the protein CASSLDSAMGELFF.

The chain carries TRBV27 and TRBJ1-1; weak D call: TRBD1 (5 bases). Germline V gives CDR1 MNHEY, CDR2 SMNVEV (reference sequence). The ends were cut back, 5 bases at V and 5 bases at J, with 21 bases in the middle. The CDR3 has 16 amino acids. As DNA, the CDR3 is TGTGCCAGCAGTCGCGGAGGCCCGGTGGAGGGGACTGAAGCTTTCTTT. Translated: CASSRGGPVEGTEAFF.

The table lists this clonotype with many counts. V and J are TRBV7-2 and TRBJ1-1, with TRBD1 identical over 7 bases. Germline V gives CDR1 SGHTA, CDR2 FQGNSA. The CDR3 has 16 amino acids. The V segment lost 2 bases and the J segment 4 bases; nucleotides outside the gene matches: 10. The CDR3 bases are TGTGCCAGCAGCTTATGGAGGGGGCGTTTGGCCACTGAAGCTTTCTTT. Translation gives CASSLWRGRLATEAFF.

Points on this clonotype: A clone one base away is much larger, so this may be a read error. The V call is TRBV7-8, the J call TRBJ2-2; a possible D gene is TRBD2 (7 bases). Germline V CDR1 and CDR2: SGHVS, FQNEAQ. The CDR3 has 18 residues. With 0 bases removed from V and 4 bases from J, the gap between germline ends came to 18 bases. The CDR3 protein is CASSLAMSGGTTTGELFF. DNA for the CDR3: TGTGCCAGCAGCTTAGCGATGTCCGGGGGGACAACCACCGGGGAGCTGTTTTTT.

Many counts were recorded for this clonotype. This CDR3 is CASSPPTGGNYGYTF. The CDR3 nucleotides are TGTGCCAGCAGCCCACCGACAGGGGGTAACTATGGCTACACCTTC. The chain employs TRBV7-6 and TRBJ1-2, with 9 bases identical to TRBD1. The CDR3 runs 15 residues. Germline V lookup: CDR1 SGHVS, CDR2 FNYEAQ. Trimming removed 5 bases from V and 1 base from J; junction bases left unmatched: 5.

V and J are TRBV12-3 or TRBV12-4 and TRBJ2-1; 12 nucleotides match TRBD2. The length of the CDR3 is 16 residues. V was clipped by 5 bases and J by 3 bases; unmatched bases: 5. The CDR3 spells CASSPKLAGGYNEQFF. The DNA for the CDR3 is TGTGCCAGCAGTCCCAAACTAGCGGGGGGCTACAATGAGCAGTTCTTC.

This chain links TRBV6-5 with TRBJ1-6; a possible D gene is TRBD1 (5 bases). The CDR3 contains 15 residues. Germline assignment: CDR1 MNHEY and CDR2 SVGAGI. Trimming removed 6 bases at V and 4 bases at J, with 13 bases between. DNA for the CDR3: TGTGCCAGCAGGGGACGACAGTTTTATAATTCACCCCTCCACTTT. Translation: CASRGRQFYNSPLHF.

This clonotype has ten or more counts. The chain joins TRBV7-6 to TRBJ1-4; D uncertain. The V gene's germline CDR1 is SGHVS and CDR2 FNYEAQ. The CDR3 totals 16 residues. V lost 2 bases to trimming and J lost 3 bases, with 13 bases between them. As DNA, the CDR3 is TGTGCCAGCAGCTTATCCCCCACAACCCCTAATGAAAAACTGTTTTTT. Protein: CASSLSPTTPNEKLFF.

In this sample, this clonotype turned up a few times. This chain uses TRBV12-3 or TRBV12-4 with TRBJ2-7, with D possibly being TRBD1 or TRBD2 (6 bases each). V was clipped by 5 bases and J by 0 bases, with 20 bases between them. This CDR3 is built from 17 residues. The CDR3 protein is CASSPRGAGHNSYEQYF. In nucleotides, the CDR3 is TGTGCCAGCAGTCCTAGAGGGGCGGGACACAACTCCTACGAGCAGTACTTC.

This clonotype appeared many times. The chain has TRBV7-2 and TRBJ1-3; maybe TRBD1 (5 bases). V lost 5 bases to trimming and J lost 0 bases, with 8 bases between them. CDR1 and CDR2 (germline): SGHTA, FQGNSA. The CDR3 covers 14 residues. CDR3 DNA: TGTGCCAGCAGCCAGGGACCCTCTGGAAACACCATATATTTT. It codes for CASSQGPSGNTIYF.

In this sample, this clonotype turned up a few times. The chain carries TRBV12-3 or TRBV12-4 and TRBJ1-1; D perhaps matches TRBD1 (6 bases). This CDR3 is built from 15 residues. V lost 5 bases and J 0 bases, leaving 13 bases between the germline ends. The CDR3 coding sequence is TGTGCCAGCAGTAACAGAAACAGGGTGAACACTGAAGCTTTCTTT. Its protein product is CASSNRNRVNTEAFF.

V and J are TRBV19 and TRBJ2-7; no clear D gene. This CDR3 comprises 13 residues. The germline V gene encodes CDR1 LNHDA and CDR2 SQIVND (reference sequence). V was cut by 5 bases and J by 3 bases, with 11 bases left in between. The CDR3 spells CASSVRADYEQYF. Here the CDR3 DNA reads TGTGCCAGTAGTGTCCGGGCCGACTACGAGCAGTACTTC.

The chain carries TRBV4-3 and TRBJ1-5, with D uncertain. The V end was cut by 1 base, the J end by 5 bases, with 9 bases between. There are 14 residues in the CDR3. Germline V gene data show CDR1 as LGHNA and CDR2 as YSLEER. CDR3 DNA: TGCGCCAGCAGCCAAGTCCGCGGGGATCAGCCCCAGCATTTT. Amino acid sequence: CASSQVRGDQPQHF.

This clonotype was seen only a few times. The rearrangement uses TRBV6-5 and TRBJ2-1; the D gene could be TRBD1 or TRBD2 (6 bases each). There are 17 residues in the CDR3. CDR1 is MNHEY and CDR2 is SVGAGI in the germline V gene. Trimming pared 2 bases from V and 10 bases from J, leaving 24 bases between. The CDR3 DNA reads as TGTGCCAGCAGTTACCTGGCGACAGGCCTTAGGGCGGGGGAGCAGTTCTTC. Residues: CASSYLATGLRAGEQFF.

This clonotype came up many times. V gene TRBV7-9 combines with J gene TRBJ2-4, with D unresolved. Germline loops: CDR1 SEHNR, CDR2 FQNEAQ (reference sequence). With 0 bases removed from V and 8 bases from J, the gap between germline ends came to 14 bases. The CDR3 totals 15 residues. For the CDR3, the DNA is TGTGCCAGCAGCTTAGCCGCCGGTGGTATGGACATTCAGTACTTC. Its protein is CASSLAAGGMDIQYF.

The chain employs TRBV12-3 or TRBV12-4 and TRBJ2-7; possible D gene TRBD2, 7 bases. The CDR3 consists of 14 residues. V was cut by 6 bases and J by 3 bases, with 15 bases left in between. CDR3 protein: CASSPGGGVYEQYF. In nucleotides, the CDR3 is TGTGCCAGCAGCCCCGGAGGGGGGGTCTACGAGCAGTACTTC.

V usage is TRBV5-5 and J usage is TRBJ1-6; D perhaps matches TRBD1 (5 bases). The V and J ends lost 5 bases and 4 bases respectively, with 16 bases between them. The germline V gene has CDR1 SGHKS and CDR2 YYEKEE (reference sequence). The CDR3 extends over 16 amino acids. In DNA form, the CDR3 reads TGTGCCAGCAGACAAACCCCGGGACGGTATAATTCACCCCTCCACTTT. Amino acid sequence: CASRQTPGRYNSPLHF.

The chain is built from TRBV6-1 and TRBJ2-5; no definite D call. The length of the CDR3 is 11 residues. V was shortened by 6 bases and J by 3 bases, with 5 bases between the two germline ends. CDR1 is MNHNS and CDR2 is SASEGT in the germline V gene. The DNA of the CDR3 is TGTGCCAGCAGGGCAAAAGAGACCCAGTACTTC. Its protein product is CASRAKETQYF.

This clonotype came up many times. V and J are TRBV7-8 and TRBJ2-1; D gene uncertain. This CDR3 has 16 residues. The V end lost 1 base, the J end lost 0 bases, and 10 bases lay between the germline ends. Germline V gives CDR1 SGHVS, CDR2 FQNEAQ. The CDR3 DNA reads as TGTGCCAGCAGCTTAGGGACCATTGGCTCCTACAATGAGCAGTTCTTC. Protein sequence: CASSLGTIGSYNEQFF.

The V and J genes are TRBV2 and TRBJ2-2; 12 bases align to TRBD2. After removal of 4 bases from V and 7 bases from J, the junction contained 7 bases not matched to a gene. Germline assignment: CDR1 SNHLY and CDR2 FYNNEI. The CDR3 extends over 16 amino acids. CDR3 sequence: CASSGLAGGLGGELFF. CDR3 coding DNA: TGTGCCAGCAGTGGCCTAGCGGGGGGGCTCGGCGGGGAGCTGTTTTTT.

V is TRBV29-1 and J is TRBJ1-1; 7 bases agree with TRBD1. The V and J ends lost 5 bases and 0 bases, in that order; junction bases with no gene match: 3. In germline, CDR1 is SQVTM, CDR2 ANQGSEA. This CDR3 region has 13 residues. CDR3 bases: TGCAGCGTTAGACAGGGCCTGAACACTGAAGCTTTCTTT. Amino acids: CSVRQGLNTEAFF. Full variable domain (remainder filled in from reference TRBV29-1 and TRBJ1-1): SAVISQKPSRDICQRGTSLTIQCQVDSQVTMMFWYRQQPGQSLTLIATANQGSEATYESGFVIDKFPISRPNLTFSTLTVSNMSPEDSSIYLCSVRQGLNTEAFFGQGTRLTVV.

V and J are TRBV12-3 or TRBV12-4 and TRBJ1-2; D is possibly TRBD1 (6 bases). Trimming removed 3 bases at V and 6 bases at J, with 11 bases between. There are 13 residues in the CDR3. The CDR3 nucleotides are TGTGCCAGCAGTTTCTCAGGGGTGGATGGCTACACCTTC. This gives the protein CASSFSGVDGYTF.

This chain connects TRBV4-2 to TRBJ2-6; D ambiguous. Germline CDR1 is LGHNA and CDR2 is YNFKEQ. Trimming took off 1 base at V and 0 bases at J, with 7 bases between the two ends. The CDR3 spans 16 residues. The CDR3 is CASSQGTGSGANVLTF. The DNA for the CDR3 is TGTGCCAGCAGCCAAGGAACGGGCTCTGGGGCCAACGTCCTGACTTTC.

This sequence joins TRBV30 and TRBJ1-5; tentative D call: TRBD1 (5 bases). V lost 2 bases and J 2 bases, leaving 10 bases between the germline ends. The CDR3 sequence is 14 residues long. From germline, CDR1 is GTSNPN and CDR2 SVGIG (reference sequence). CDR3 sequence (DNA): TGTGCCTGGAGTAAAGGGGTCGGCAATCAGCCCCAGCATTTT. Its translation is CAWSKGVGNQPQHF.

This chain uses TRBV7-9 with TRBJ2-1, with D perhaps TRBD2 (6 bases). Trimming removed 5 bases from V and 4 bases from J, with 15 bases in between. CDR3 length equals 15 residues. Germline V lookup: CDR1 SEHNR, CDR2 FQNEAQ (reference sequence). CDR3 in amino acids: CASSPPGVEYNEQFF. CDR3 DNA: TGTGCCAGCAGCCCCCCGGGGGTAGAGTACAATGAGCAGTTCTTC.

This chain connects TRBV2 to TRBJ2-1; 12 positions agree with TRBD2. The V gene's germline CDR1 is SNHLY and CDR2 FYNNEI. This CDR3 is 12 amino acids long. The V gene end was trimmed by 5 bases and the J gene end by 15 bases; junction bases not matched to a gene: 5. The CDR3 DNA follows: TGTGCCAGCAGTAGGACTAGCGGGGAAACGTTCTTC. It is translated as CASSRTSGETFF.

This clonotype was picked up a small number of times. J is TRBJ2-3 and V is TRBV6-1; D is possibly TRBD2 (5 bases). The V end was cut by 4 bases, the J end by 5 bases, with 10 bases between. This CDR3 is built from 13 residues. The germline gives CDR1 MNHNS, CDR2 SASEGT. The CDR3 DNA is TGTGCCAGCAGTGTGGACTGGGGAGATACGCAGTATTTT. Translated: CASSVDWGDTQYF.

This clonotype was recorded many times. The chain has TRBV7-2 and TRBJ1-4; 7 bases fit TRBD1. The CDR3 has 19 amino acids. With 5 bases clipped from V and 0 bases from J, the junction kept 15 bases outside the gene matches. Germline CDR1 SGHTA, CDR2 FQGNSA. The DNA for the CDR3 is TGTGCCAGCAGCCAGGGGGTTGTTTTGAGGAGCGCAACTAATGAAAAACTGTTTTTT. Translated: CASSQGVVLRSATNEKLFF.

This clonotype was observed a single time. The chain recombines TRBV10-3 with TRBJ2-1; D unclear. Germline V gene sequence: CDR1 ENHRY, CDR2 SYGVKD. The CDR3 is made up of 12 amino acids. V was trimmed by 0 bases and J by 10 bases, leaving 7 bases between them. Here the CDR3 DNA reads TGTGCCATCAGTGAGTCTGAGGAGGAGCAGTTCTTC. Protein: CAISESEEEQFF.